These 7 T cell receptor beta chains were sequenced from one sample in a study of cytomegalovirus exposure and HLA in healthy donors. Vbeta (60) and Jbeta (13) primers were used in the PCR. The table came from immunoSEQ multiplex PCR; TCRdb's copy has only in-frame clones and leaves some out. The data contain about 130,000 clones, around 85% of them singletons. Material: PBMCs. Receptors were obtained from a man younger than 35 in good health and CMV-seropositive.

The chain has TRBV30 and TRBJ1-5; tentative D call: TRBD1 (6 bases). Germline loops: CDR1 GTSNPN, CDR2 SVGIG (reference sequence). Trimming pared 5 bases from V and 5 bases from J, leaving 13 bases between. The CDR3 spans 13 residues. This CDR3 is CAWSQGSDQPQHF. CDR3 coding DNA: TGTGCCTGGTCACAGGGTTCGGATCAGCCCCAGCATTTT.

The chain links TRBV6-1 to TRBJ2-7; D is possibly TRBD1 (6 bases). V was pared by 1 base and J by 1 base, with 11 bases between. Germline lookup yields CDR1 MNHNS and CDR2 SASEGT. This CDR3 is built from 15 residues. CDR3 nucleotides: TGTGCCAGCAGTGAAGTCGAGGGGACATCCTACGAGCAGTACTTC. It yields the protein CASSEVEGTSYEQYF.

This clone was picked up one time. This chain links TRBV27 with TRBJ2-1, with TRBD1 as a possible D gene (6 bases). V was cut by 1 base and J by 6 bases, with 7 bases left in between. The V gene's germline CDR1 is MNHEY and CDR2 SMNVEV (reference sequence). The CDR3 contains 13 residues. CDR3 amino acids: CASSLYRANEQFF. The DNA for the CDR3 is TGTGCCAGCAGTTTATACAGGGCCAATGAGCAGTTCTTC.

The V call is TRBV5-4, the J call TRBJ1-3; TRBD1 matches 7 bases. V lost 0 bases to trimming and J lost 4 bases; unmatched junction nucleotides: 1. Per germline, CDR1 SGHNT and CDR2 YYREEE (reference sequence). CDR3 length: 14 amino acids. The CDR3 DNA reads TGTGCCAGCAGCTTGGACAGGGGAGGAAACACCATATATTTT. This translates into CASSLDRGGNTIYF.

The chain recombines TRBV6-1 with TRBJ2-7, with TRBD1 as a possible D gene (6 bases). There are 15 residues in the CDR3. The V end was cut by 3 bases, the J end by 1 base, with 13 bases between. Germline CDR1 reads MNHNS; CDR2 reads SASEGT. The CDR3 sequence is CASSEGRGRSYEQYF. The CDR3 DNA follows: TGTGCCAGCAGTGAGGGCAGGGGACGGTCCTACGAGCAGTACTTC.

The V gene is TRBV7-2, the J gene TRBJ2-5; 7 bases match TRBD2. In germline, CDR1 is SGHTA, CDR2 FQGNSA. The CDR3 totals 14 residues. The ends lost 2 bases at V and 4 bases at J; junction bases unmatched: 4. The CDR3, as DNA: TGTGCCAGCAGCTTACGGGGGGACGGAGAGACCCAGTACTTC. Translation: CASSLRGDGETQYF.

This sequence joins TRBV30 and TRBJ2-3; possible D gene TRBD1, 6 bases. This CDR3 has 13 residues. Germline V CDR1 and CDR2: GTSNPN, SVGIG (reference sequence). The V gene lost 5 bases and the J gene lost 2 bases, with 11 bases spanning the gap. The DNA for the CDR3 is TGTGCCTGGGACAGGCCTAACACAGATACGCAGTATTTT. Residues: CAWDRPNTDTQYF.